This TCR beta chain was recorded in a study of human T cells and chemical hapten exposure. Study summary: Epicutaneous patch tests delivered 0.01% DPC to the upper back, with evaluation at 6 days. A patient group, mainly female, showed alopecia areata, totalis or universalis. Study-level findings and limits: There were significantly more large CDR3 similarity clusters among expanded TCRs than among controls.

This clonotype has just a few counts. Its cognate antigen is unknown. This CDR3 contains 15 residues. V shed 5 bases and J shed 0 bases, with 12 bases lying between them. Germline values: CDR1 SGDLS, CDR2 YYNGEE. Time point given: patch test 1, 2 weeks after DPC sensitization. Described treatment: therapeutic diphenylcyclopropenone sensitization with weekly scalp DPC. How the authors handled the data: Samples held a median of roughly 100,000 TCRs, range roughly 20,000–690,600. TCRdb passed the RACE reads through MiXCR, listing each CDR3 protein once. TCRdb, not the authors, supplied the V and J calls. In the table there are about 120,000 distinct CDR3 sequences, roughly 13% of which are singletons.

This receptor was identified in a man in his late teens or twenties with alopecia areata. Some clones in this sample may be carry-over from other donors' samples. This rearrangement joins TRBV9 to TRBJ1-3; tentative D call: TRBD1 (6 bases). The sample here was whole blood, taken in connection with sensitization to the hapten diphenylcyclopropenone (DPC). CDR3: CASRAGTFSGNTIYF. DNA of the CDR3: TGTGCCAGCAGAGCCGGGACATTCTCTGGAAACACCATATATTTT.